This T cell receptor (beta chain) was captured by sequencing in a study of shared clonotypes between healthy human individuals. Study-wide background: Each donor contributed plates that comprised three CD4 naive, three CD4 memory, two CD8 naive and one CD8 memory. The study's findings and limits: Against clonotypes common to all four donors, non-shared ones had lower generation probabilities.

The V gene end was trimmed by 3 bases and the J gene end by 4 bases; junction bases not matched to a gene: 14. The CDR3 covers 18 residues. The germline V gene has CDR1 SNHLY and CDR2 FYNNEI. For each subset, genomic DNA was distributed in equal portions over several immunoSEQ plates. Clones were sequenced by immunoSEQ multiplex PCR, and TCRdb holds only the in-frame ones, with some missing. This table holds around 2.1 million clones, 85% to 95% found once. Note on this clone: Its specificity is unknown.

Naive CD8 cells lacked CD45RO, underwent positive selection for CCR7 and left out terminally differentiated effector memory CD45RA+ cells. Recent vaccinations or acute infections were absent in the healthy HIV-negative adult donors. This clonotype originated in a man younger than 30 in good health. Some clones in this sample may be carry-over from other donors' samples. The sample comprised naive CD8+ T cells from PBMCs. The chain joins TRBV2 to TRBJ2-1, with 8 bases matching TRBD1. The DNA of the CDR3 is TGTGCCAGCAGTGATTCCTTTCCAGGGGGCGAGGCTTACAATGAGCAGTTCTTC. It specifies CASSDSFPGGEAYNEQFF.